The 11 T cell receptor beta chains below all came from one sample that was sequenced in a study of OX40 agonist ivuxolimab in advanced cancers. Clones were sequenced by immunoSEQ multiplex PCR, and TCRdb holds only the in-frame ones, with some missing. Here the sample spans 57,000 or so clones, approximately 85% being singletons. The material was CD4+ or CD8+ T cells sorted from blood, obtained in a trial of the OX40 agonist ivuxolimab. These receptors were collected from an adult with an advanced solid tumor such as melanoma, head and neck, liver or kidney cancer.

The chain couples TRBV10-1 to TRBJ2-7; TRBD1 aligns across 7 bases. CDR3 length: 14 amino acids. Germline V gene sequence: CDR1 WNHNN, CDR2 SYGVQD (reference sequence). J lost 1 base, V lost 3 bases, and 3 bases had no gene match. The CDR3: CASSDRGSSYEQYF. In DNA form, the CDR3 reads TGCGCCAGCAGTGACAGGGGGTCGTCCTACGAGCAGTACTTC.

The V gene is TRBV27, the J gene TRBJ2-3; D gene unclear. Deletions cut 7 bases from V and 6 bases from J, with 20 bases between. Germline CDR1 reads MNHEY; CDR2 reads SMNVEV (reference sequence). The CDR3 consists of 15 residues. The CDR3 loop is CASKGGDGGSDTQYF. CDR3 coding DNA: TGTGCCAGCAAGGGTGGAGATGGTGGTTCGGATACGCAGTATTTT.

The CDR3 sequence is CASSLEYRGGEQYF. In DNA form, the CDR3 reads TGTGCCAGCAGCTTAGAATACAGGGGAGGCGAGCAGTACTTC. This chain uses TRBV11-2 with TRBJ2-7; possibly TRBD1 for D (7 bases). Per the germline V gene, CDR1 is SGHAT and CDR2 is FQNNGV. The V end was cut by 0 bases, the J end by 6 bases, with 12 bases between. CDR3 length: 14 residues. The full variable domain, completed using reference TRBV11-2 and TRBJ2-7, is EAGVAQSPRYKIIEKRQSVAFWCNPISGHATLYWYQQILGQGPKLLIQFQNNGVVDDSQLPKDRFSAERLKGVDSTLKIQPAKLEDSAVYLCASSLEYRGGEQYFGPGTRLTVT.

This chain joins TRBV7-2 and TRBJ2-7; D may match TRBD1 or TRBD2 (5 bases each). V lost 5 bases and J 0 bases, leaving 14 bases between the germline ends. This CDR3 spans 15 amino acids. CDR1 is SGHTA and CDR2 is FQGNSA in the germline V gene. CDR3 coding DNA: TGTGCCAGCAGCGGGAGCAGGGTTAGCTCCTACGAGCAGTACTTC. Its protein is CASSGSRVSSYEQYF. Combining the CDR3 with reference TRBV7-2 and TRBJ2-7 gives the whole variable domain GAGVSQSPSNKVTEKGKDVELRCDPISGHTALYWYRQSLGQGLEFLIYFQGNSAPDKSGLPSDRFSAERTGGSVSTLTIQRTQQEDSAVYLCASSGSRVSSYEQYFGPGTRLTVT.

The sample holds a few counts of this clone. The chain has TRBV30 and TRBJ2-3, with 7 bases matching TRBD1. The trim removed 6 bases at V and 2 bases at J, leaving 5 bases unmatched. Germline V lookup: CDR1 GTSNPN, CDR2 SVGIG (reference sequence). The CDR3 extends over 13 amino acids. CDR3: CACTGVSTDTQYF. The CDR3 DNA sequence: TGTGCCTGTACAGGGGTCTCCACAGATACGCAGTATTTT.

V is TRBV11-1 and J is TRBJ2-5; 7 bases are a match to TRBD2. The CDR3 is 14 amino acids. CDR1 and CDR2 from the germline V gene are SGHAT and FQDESV (reference sequence). The ends lost 5 bases at V and 5 bases at J; junction bases unmatched: 8. CDR3 sequence reads: CASSTDGGGETQYF. CDR3 nucleotide sequence: TGTGCCAGCAGCACCGACGGGGGAGGGGAGACCCAGTACTTC.

V is TRBV4-3 and J is TRBJ1-4; 9 bases are a match to TRBD1. Germline CDR1 reads LGHNA; CDR2 reads YSLEER. This CDR3 is built from 15 residues. Trimming removed 1 base from V and 8 bases from J; junction bases left unmatched: 5. This chain's CDR3 is CASSQVSDRGEKLFF. DNA for the CDR3: TGCGCCAGCAGCCAAGTCTCGGACAGGGGAGAAAAACTGTTTTTT.

The gene calls are TRBV4-2 and TRBJ1-4; D is unclear. Looked up from germline, CDR1 is LGHNA and CDR2 is YNFKEQ. The CDR3 runs to 15 residues. Trimming shortened V by 0 bases and J by 0 bases, and 5 bases separated the two germline ends. CDR3 nucleotide sequence: TGTGCCAGCAGCCAAGAGGAGGCAACTAATGAAAAACTGTTTTTT. Encoded protein: CASSQEEATNEKLFF.

The chain has TRBV7-3 and TRBJ2-1; D not resolved. The CDR3 is 13 amino acids. CDR1 is SGHTA and CDR2 is FQGTGA in the germline V gene. Trimming stripped 4 bases from V and 11 bases from J, with 15 bases between. This CDR3 reads CASSSPLSGKQFF. The CDR3 region has the DNA TGTGCCAGCAGCTCCCCCCTGAGTGGTAAGCAGTTCTTC.

V gene TRBV11-2 combines with J gene TRBJ2-1; no clear D gene. CDR1 and CDR2 from the germline V gene are SGHAT and FQNNGV. The CDR3 contains 13 residues. V was trimmed by 0 bases and J by 9 bases, leaving 9 bases between them. CDR3: CASSLESKGEQFF. The CDR3 bases are TGTGCCAGCAGCTTAGAGAGCAAAGGTGAGCAGTTCTTC.

The chain joins TRBV5-4 to TRBJ1-2; D ambiguous. CDR1 SGHNT and CDR2 YYREEE come from the germline V gene (reference sequence). V was clipped by 4 bases and J by 3 bases, with 10 bases between them. This CDR3 has 13 amino acids. CDR3 amino acids: CASSPRSHYGYTF. The CDR3, as DNA: TGTGCCAGCAGCCCTCGGTCTCACTATGGCTACACCTTC.